The T cell receptor beta chain described here comes from a study of naive and memory T cell subsets. Whole-study findings and limits: TCR abundance followed a power law differing between naive and memory subsets. A few larger clonotypes appeared in naive repertoires, especially CD8, possibly memory cells re-expressing CD45RA. Gini index rose across naive, CM, EM and EMRA in CD4 and CD8. RNA-based TCR counts may shift with T cell activation and differentiation.

This clonotype was found a few times. Its antigen remains unidentified. Both TRBC1 and TRBC2 were covered by a beta constant-region primer of two equimolar oligonucleotides. Ligated cDNA was amplified by four rounds of PCR with nested alpha and beta constant-region primers and SP2. TCRdb ran MiXCR on the UMI-ligation and nested PCR reads and lists one entry per CDR3 protein. The table lists more than 95,000 distinct CDR3 sequences, approximately 14% of them singletons. Specimen: naive CD8+ T cells from blood. The TCR was taken from a human donor in good health.

CDR3 sequence (DNA): TGTGCCAGCAGGGGCCCCAATCAGCCCCAGCATTTT. Residues: CASRGPNQPQHF. This rearrangement joins TRBV2 to TRBJ1-5, with D hard to call. Germline CDR1 and CDR2: SNHLY and FYNNEI. Deletions cut 6 bases from V and 3 bases from J, with 6 bases between. CDR3 length: 12 amino acids.